Listed here are 5 T cell receptor beta chains from one sample, sequenced in a study of cytomegalovirus exposure and HLA in healthy donors. Measured with immunoSEQ multiplex PCR; TCRdb has only the in-frame clones, and not every one. The sample shows about 190,000 clones, approximately 84% of them seen only once. The sample comprised PBMCs. These TCRs come from a man younger than 30 in good health and CMV-seropositive.

This chain links TRBV4-2 with TRBJ2-1; 9 bases agree with TRBD2. Trimming took 7 bases from V and 8 from J; bases not matched to a gene: 15. CDR3 length: 16 amino acids. Germline CDR1 reads LGHNA; CDR2 reads YNFKEQ. CDR3 loop: CASTPQLAGIVYEQFF. In DNA form, the CDR3 reads TGTGCCAGCACCCCACAACTAGCGGGTATTGTGTATGAGCAGTTCTTC.

This clone was recorded only once. The rearrangement links TRBV28 to TRBJ2-7; D is unresolved. The CDR3 is made up of 14 amino acids. Trimming shortened V by 3 bases and J by 1 base, and 10 bases separated the two germline ends. Germline assignment: CDR1 MDHEN and CDR2 SYDVKM. In nucleotides, the CDR3 is TGTGCCAGCAGTTTGCGGTTTGGGTCCTACGAGCAGTACTTC. Translation gives CASSLRFGSYEQYF.

V is TRBV5-1 and J is TRBJ2-7; TRBD2 aligns across 7 bases. CDR3 length: 15 amino acids. CDR1 is SGHRS and CDR2 is YFSETQ in the germline V gene. Trimming at V came to 3 bases and at J to 2 bases, leaving 8 bases not matched to a gene. This CDR3 reads CASSWASGGPYEQYF. The CDR3 DNA follows: TGCGCCAGCAGCTGGGCTAGCGGAGGCCCCTACGAGCAGTACTTC.

This clone was counted a single time. The chain couples TRBV5-4 to TRBJ2-2; possibly TRBD2 for D (5 bases). V was cut by 0 bases and J by 3 bases, with 9 bases left in between. Germline V lookup: CDR1 SGHNT, CDR2 YYREEE (reference sequence). This CDR3 is built from 15 residues. CDR3 sequence: CASSLAAGYTGELFF. As DNA, the CDR3 is TGTGCCAGCAGCTTGGCGGCGGGTTACACCGGGGAGCTGTTTTTT.

The rearrangement joins TRBV30 to TRBJ2-3; D unclear. The V end was cut by 4 bases, the J end by 0 bases, with 2 bases between. This CDR3 spans 11 amino acids. CDR1 is GTSNPN, CDR2 SVGIG, per germline (reference sequence). This chain's CDR3 is CAWTSTDTQYF. The CDR3 nucleotides read TGTGCCTGGACTAGCACAGATACGCAGTATTTT.